A selection of T cell receptor beta chains follows, all from one sample in a study of shared T cell receptors in the human thymus. Some clones are missing from TCRdb's copy, which holds only in-frame ones; the method was immunoSEQ multiplex PCR. The data hold around 730,000 clones, with approximately 85% observed a single time. This sample was shared with a second study, whose subject was human thymus T cells.

The specimen was thymocytes. These receptors all stem from a girl less than two years old with a congenital heart defect. Both conserved end residues are part of each CDR3. Fields, in order: D gene, J gene, V gene, clone size, CDR3 protein, CDR3 DNA. A D gene is named only where the DNA matches it firmly. The size of a clone is reported for some rows only, either as once, few or many, or as a class for expanded clones.

d_call: -; j_call: TRBJ2-1; v_call: TRBV21-1; clone_size: -; cdr3_aa: CASSTGLVKDNEQFF; cdr3_nt: TGTGCCAGCAGCACCGGACTAGTGAAGGACAATGAGCAGTTCTTC
d_call: -; j_call: TRBJ1-1; v_call: TRBV23-1; clone_size: -; cdr3_aa: CASSSGLNTEAFF; cdr3_nt: TGCGCCAGCAGTTCGGGGTTGAACACTGAAGCTTTCTTT
d_call: -; j_call: TRBJ1-5; v_call: TRBV18; clone_size: -; cdr3_aa: CASSPVEGNQPQHF; cdr3_nt: TGTGCCAGCTCACCGGTGGAGGGAAATCAGCCCCAGCATTTT
d_call: TRBD2; j_call: TRBJ2-3; v_call: TRBV5-1; clone_size: -; cdr3_aa: CASSALAGISTDTQYF; cdr3_nt: TGCGCCAGCAGCGCCCTAGCGGGGATTAGCACAGATACGCAGTATTTT
d_call: TRBD1; j_call: TRBJ1-2; v_call: TRBV28; clone_size: once; cdr3_aa: CASCPGQTNYGYTF; cdr3_nt: TGTGCCAGCTGCCCGGGACAGACTAACTATGGCTACACCTTC
d_call: -; j_call: TRBJ1-1; v_call: TRBV4-3; clone_size: -; cdr3_aa: CASSQDFGRGVNTEAFF; cdr3_nt: TGCGCCAGCAGCCAAGATTTCGGCAGGGGAGTGAACACTGAAGCTTTCTTT
d_call: -; j_call: TRBJ1-1; v_call: TRBV14; clone_size: -; cdr3_aa: CASSRCAGPNTEAFF; cdr3_nt: TGTGCCAGCAGCCGCTGTGCGGGCCCGAACACTGAAGCTTTCTTT
d_call: TRBD2; j_call: TRBJ2-1; v_call: TRBV11-2; clone_size: -; cdr3_aa: CASSLEVGLAGGPGEQFF; cdr3_nt: TGTGCCAGCAGCTTAGAGGTGGGACTAGCGGGGGGGCCGGGGGAGCAGTTCTTC
d_call: -; j_call: TRBJ2-2; v_call: TRBV6-5; clone_size: -; cdr3_aa: CASSARTHTGELFF; cdr3_nt: TGTGCCAGCAGTGCCCGGACTCACACCGGGGAGCTGTTTTTT
d_call: -; j_call: TRBJ2-7; v_call: TRBV19; clone_size: few; cdr3_aa: CASSAAFLTRGGRSCEQYF; cdr3_nt: TGTGCCAGTAGTGCCGCTTTTCTCACGAGGGGAGGTCGGTCGTGCGAGCAGTACTTC
d_call: -; j_call: TRBJ1-1; v_call: TRBV5-1; clone_size: few; cdr3_aa: CASSLAESRLNTEAFF; cdr3_nt: TGCGCCAGCAGCTTGGCCGAATCCAGGTTGAACACTGAAGCTTTCTTT